This is a list of T cell receptor beta chains from one sample in a study of response to subunit inactivated influenza vaccine. Using its own MiXCR run on the RT-PCR reads, TCRdb lists one record per CDR3 protein. The sample has around 710,000 distinct CDR3 sequences, roughly 14% seen once; the top ten hold roughly 6.4%. The material was PBMCs from blood, obtained 14 to 15 days before vaccination. The receptors were gathered from a man aged 50-59 years who received an inactivated influenza vaccine. Both conserved end residues are trimmed from each CDR3. The order of the fields is J gene, V gene, CDR3 length, CDR3 protein.

j_call: TRBJ1-6
v_call: TRBV20-1
cdr3_length: 11
cdr3_aa: SAYGQGSAPLH

j_call: TRBJ2-1
v_call: TRBV20-1
cdr3_length: 20
cdr3_aa: SASGQAQGPGGPPIAYNEQF

j_call: TRBJ1-1
v_call: TRBV12-3/TRBV12-4
cdr3_length: 13
cdr3_aa: ASSLRQGGGTEAF

j_call: TRBJ2-2
v_call: TRBV5-5
cdr3_length: 13
cdr3_aa: ASRVGGSNTGELF

j_call: TRBJ2-1
v_call: TRBV7-2
cdr3_length: 12
cdr3_aa: ASRGGYTYNEQF

j_call: TRBJ1-4
v_call: TRBV28
cdr3_length: 13
cdr3_aa: ASSLSGQGGEKLF

j_call: TRBJ2-1
v_call: TRBV11-1
cdr3_length: 18
cdr3_aa: ASSRRRGGLYKDAYNEQF

j_call: TRBJ2-7
v_call: TRBV10-3
cdr3_length: 15
cdr3_aa: AISETDTTLLSYEQY

j_call: TRBJ1-2
v_call: TRBV5-5
cdr3_length: 14
cdr3_aa: ASINHPGQGNYGYT

j_call: TRBJ1-1
v_call: TRBV7-2
cdr3_length: 14
cdr3_aa: ASSFGTGFLNTEAF

j_call: TRBJ2-5
v_call: TRBV5-1
cdr3_length: 13
cdr3_aa: ASSFHSGGKETQY

j_call: TRBJ1-1
v_call: TRBV30
cdr3_length: 11
cdr3_aa: AWSRGPLTEAF

j_call: TRBJ2-1
v_call: TRBV12-3/TRBV12-4
cdr3_length: 10
cdr3_aa: ASSFGGNEQF

j_call: TRBJ2-1
v_call: TRBV11-1
cdr3_length: 16
cdr3_aa: ASSLKLLSGGLYNEQF

j_call: TRBJ1-3
v_call: TRBV5-1
cdr3_length: 11
cdr3_aa: ASSVDKGNTIY